This TCR beta chain originates from a study of cytomegalovirus exposure and HLA in healthy donors. The donors were healthy bone marrow donors. The PCR contained 60 Vbeta and 13 Jbeta primers. TCRdb's table, derived via immunoSEQ multiplex PCR, lists solely in-frame clones and lacks some. The sample yields 100,000 to 150,000 clones, around 76% seen once. Study-level results: Differences between HLA loci emerged in a later analysis of TCR association rates, with DRB1 most and HLA-C fewest. In an earlier analysis, productive rearrangement rates for most beta V segments clustered near 87% or 30%.

This clone was detected once. Antigen: not known. The sequence was collected from a man aged 55 to 70 in good health and CMV-seropositive. The sequenced sample consisted of PBMCs.

In DNA form, the CDR3 reads TGTGCCATCAGTGAGCACAACAATCAGCCCCAGCATTTT. Its protein is CAISEHNNQPQHF. This chain connects TRBV10-3 to TRBJ1-5; unclear D gene. The CDR3 consists of 13 residues. Germline CDR1 ENHRY, CDR2 SYGVKD. Between the trimmed V and J ends, which lost 2 bases and 3 bases, there was a span of 5 bases.